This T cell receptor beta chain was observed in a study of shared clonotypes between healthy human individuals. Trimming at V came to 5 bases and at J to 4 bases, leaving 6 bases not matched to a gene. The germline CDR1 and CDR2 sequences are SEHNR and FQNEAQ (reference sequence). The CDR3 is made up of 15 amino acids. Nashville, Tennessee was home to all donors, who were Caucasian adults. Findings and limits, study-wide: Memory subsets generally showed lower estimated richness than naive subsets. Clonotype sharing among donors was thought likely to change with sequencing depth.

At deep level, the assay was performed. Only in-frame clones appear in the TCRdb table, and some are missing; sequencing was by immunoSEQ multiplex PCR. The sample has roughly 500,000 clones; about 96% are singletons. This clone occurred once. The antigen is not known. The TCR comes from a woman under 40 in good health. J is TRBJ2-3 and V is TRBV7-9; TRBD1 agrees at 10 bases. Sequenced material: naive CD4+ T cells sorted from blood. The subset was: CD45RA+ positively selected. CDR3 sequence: CASSRQGALPDTQYF. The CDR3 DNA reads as TGTGCCAGCAGCCGACAGGGGGCGCTTCCAGATACGCAGTATTTT.